A single sample is the source of the 14 T cell receptor beta chains below, sequenced in a study of blood T cell repertoires in COVID-19. TCRdb's copy holds only in-frame clones and misses some; the assay was immunoSEQ multiplex PCR. This table holds approximately 260,000 clones, about 90% found once. Sequenced sample: peripheral blood. The receptors derive from a woman aged 60-75 years with COVID-19, enrolled during active disease.

J is TRBJ2-1 and V is TRBV5-4; 9 bases align to TRBD2. CDR1 and CDR2 (germline): SGHNT, YYREEE (reference sequence). There are 15 residues in the CDR3. V lost 4 bases, J lost 6 bases, and 8 bases stayed unmatched. The DNA for the CDR3 is TGTGCCAGCAGCCCTGAAGCGGGGGGCCGCAATGAGCAGTTCTTC. It codes for CASSPEAGGRNEQFF.

This clone was counted once. The chain couples TRBV6-6 to TRBJ2-3, with 13 bases lining up with TRBD2. The junction had 8 bases not matched to a gene; V was cut back by 6 bases and J by 5 bases. Germline-derived CDR1 and CDR2 are MNHNY and SVGAGI (reference sequence). This CDR3 is 16 amino acids long. CDR3 coding DNA: TGTGCCAGCAGCCGAACGACTAGCGGGGGGTTAGATACGCAGTATTTT. It yields the protein CASSRTTSGGLDTQYF.

The J gene is TRBJ1-2, the V gene TRBV27; D not resolved. CDR1 is MNHEY and CDR2 is SMNVEV in the germline V gene (reference sequence). Trimming took off 5 bases at V and 7 bases at J, with 14 bases between the two ends. The CDR3 runs to 13 residues. The CDR3, as DNA: TGTGCCAGCAGTATCGGACCGGAGGGTGGCTACACCTTC. Its translation is CASSIGPEGGYTF.

This sequence joins TRBV9 and TRBJ2-3; D call uncertain. Germline CDR1 SGDLS, CDR2 YYNGEE. The CDR3 sequence is 16 residues long. The germline V and J ends were trimmed by 0 bases and 1 base, with 12 bases remaining between them. The CDR3: CASSVGVGPRTDTQYF. CDR3 nucleotides: TGTGCCAGCAGCGTAGGGGTGGGCCCCCGCACAGATACGCAGTATTTT.

This chain connects TRBV5-5 to TRBJ2-3; no clear D. This CDR3 region has 15 residues. CDR1 and CDR2 from the germline V gene are SGHKS and YYEKEE (reference sequence). Trimming shortened V by 2 bases and J by 1 base, and 11 bases separated the two germline ends. CDR3 sequence: CASSFQQRGTDTQYF. CDR3 DNA: TGTGCCAGCAGCTTTCAGCAACGGGGCACAGATACGCAGTATTTT.

The rearrangement uses TRBV7-8 and TRBJ1-2; 7 nucleotides line up with TRBD1. CDR3 length: 14 amino acids. Trimming at V came to 5 bases and at J to 2 bases, leaving 5 bases not matched to a gene. Germline assignment: CDR1 SGHVS and CDR2 FQNEAQ. CDR3 nucleotides: TGTGCCAGCAGCGCCTTGGACAGGAACTATGGCTACACCTTC. It encodes CASSALDRNYGYTF. The full variable domain, with the rest looked up from reference TRBV7-8 and TRBJ1-2, is GAGVSQSPRYKVAKRGQDVALRCDPISGHVSLFWYQQALGQGPEFLTYFQNEAQLDKSGLPSDRFFAERPEGSVSTLKIQRTQQEDSAVYLCASSALDRNYGYTFGSGTRLTVV.

The genes are TRBV6-1 and TRBJ2-5, with 10 bases identical to TRBD1. The CDR3 consists of 16 residues. V dropped 4 bases and J dropped 2; count of bases not matched to a gene: 7. Germline CDR1 MNHNS, CDR2 SASEGT. This chain's CDR3 is CASSARQGAGQETQYF. CDR3 in DNA: TGTGCCAGCAGTGCCCGACAGGGGGCCGGACAAGAGACCCAGTACTTC.

The rearrangement uses TRBV6-6 and TRBJ1-4, with a weak D call TRBD1 (6 bases). V lost 8 bases to trimming and J lost 3 bases, with 16 bases between them. The CDR3 loop spans 15 amino acids. In germline, CDR1 is MNHNY, CDR2 SVGAGI (reference sequence). The CDR3 loop reads CASAGAAGANEKLFF. The CDR3 coding sequence is TGTGCCAGCGCGGGGGCTGCCGGGGCTAATGAAAAACTGTTTTTT.

This chain links TRBV7-3 with TRBJ2-1; no definite D call. The CDR3 contains 15 residues. The ends were cut back, 5 bases at V and 0 bases at J, with 11 bases in the middle. From germline, CDR1 is SGHTA and CDR2 FQGTGA. CDR3 sequence: CASSLFSVSYNEQFF. The CDR3 nucleotides are TGTGCCAGCAGCCTTTTCTCCGTCTCCTACAATGAGCAGTTCTTC.

The chain combines TRBV5-7 with TRBJ2-7, with 8 bases matching TRBD1. TRBV5-7 counts as an open reading frame of uncertain function. The CDR3 spans 16 residues. V dropped 0 bases and J dropped 6; count of bases not matched to a gene: 11. CDR3 protein: CASSLEPDRALGEQYF. CDR3 nucleotide sequence: TGTGCCAGCAGCTTGGAGCCGGACAGGGCCCTAGGCGAGCAGTACTTC.

This clone was seen once. The CDR3 region is CASSSGTGGISSEQYF. CDR3 nucleotide sequence: TGTGCCAGCTCATCCGGGACAGGGGGAATAAGTTCCGAGCAGTACTTC. The chain joins TRBV18 to TRBJ2-7, with 11 bases identical to TRBD1. Trimming cost V 5 bases and J 6 bases; bases outside gene matches: 12. The germline CDR1 and CDR2 sequences are KGHSH and LQKENI. The CDR3 runs 16 residues. Supplemented by reference TRBV18 and TRBJ2-7, the full variable domain reads NAGVMQNPRHLVRRRGQEARLRCSPMKGHSHVYWYRQLPEEGLKFMVYLQKENIIDESGMPKERFSAEFPKEGPSILRIQQVVRGDSAAYFCASSSGTGGISSEQYFGPGTRLTVT.

The V gene is TRBV19, the J gene TRBJ1-1; 7 bases are shared with TRBD1. The CDR3 is made up of 14 amino acids. J gave up 2 bases and V 3 bases, and 3 bases lay outside the gene matches. Per the germline V gene, CDR1 is LNHDA and CDR2 is SQIVND (reference sequence). This chain's CDR3 is CASSMTGINTEAFF. CDR3 nucleotides: TGTGCCAGTAGTATGACAGGGATAAACACTGAAGCTTTCTTT.

This chain links TRBV5-1 with TRBJ2-5; tentative D call: TRBD1 (6 bases). Germline V CDR1 and CDR2: SGHRS, YFSETQ. Deletions cut 0 bases from V and 4 bases from J, with 16 bases between. The CDR3 is 16 residues long. The CDR3 here is CASSLEGAGAGETQYF. The CDR3 DNA reads as TGCGCCAGCAGCTTGGAAGGAGCAGGGGCAGGAGAGACCCAGTACTTC.

The table lists this clone with a count of one. V gene TRBV5-4 combines with J gene TRBJ2-3; 7 nucleotides align to TRBD2. V lost 0 bases to trimming and J lost 0 bases; unmatched junction nucleotides: 4. CDR1 and CDR2 from the germline V gene are SGHNT and YYREEE (reference sequence). This CDR3 is 16 amino acids long. As DNA, the CDR3 is TGTGCCAGCAGCTTGGAGTGGGGGGGAAGCACAGATACGCAGTATTTT. The encoded protein is CASSLEWGGSTDTQYF.